Below, 7 T cell receptor beta chains from the same sample are listed, as sequenced in a study of cytomegalovirus exposure and HLA in healthy donors. The PCR was carried out with 60 Vbeta primers and 13 Jbeta primers. Here immunoSEQ multiplex PCR was the method, and the copy in TCRdb shows in-frame clones only, minus some. The sample lists about 160,000 clones, 80% to 90% occurring once. The sequenced sample was PBMCs. These receptors were collected from a man younger than 35 in good health and CMV-seropositive.

The gene calls are TRBV10-3 and TRBJ1-3; 8 bases fit TRBD1. Germline trimming cut 3 bases from V and 6 bases from J; bases unmatched to any gene: 7. Germline V gives CDR1 ENHRY, CDR2 SYGVKD. This CDR3 contains 15 residues. CDR3 in DNA: TGTGCCATCAGTGACGGCAGGGGGCAGTTAAACACCATATATTTT. This codes for CAISDGRGQLNTIYF.

The V and J genes are TRBV25-1 and TRBJ1-5, with D maybe TRBD1 (6 bases). The V end lost 4 bases, the J end lost 2 bases, and 9 bases lay between the germline ends. The CDR3 covers 14 residues. CDR1 and CDR2 (germline): MGHDK, SYGVNS. This chain's CDR3 is CASSGGGRNQPQHF. The CDR3 coding sequence is TGTGCCAGCAGTGGGGGGGGGCGCAATCAGCCCCAGCATTTT.

The gene calls are TRBV9 and TRBJ1-1, with no clear D. CDR3 size: 16 residues. CDR1 and CDR2 from the germline V gene are SGDLS and YYNGEE. V lost 0 bases and J 1 base, leaving 13 bases between the germline ends. The DNA for the CDR3 is TGTGCCAGCAGCGTAGCTGGTCTGGGCTCGAACACTGAAGCTTTCTTT. This encodes CASSVAGLGSNTEAFF.

This rearrangement joins TRBV7-9 to TRBJ1-2; D is possibly TRBD1 (5 bases). The V and J ends lost 5 bases and 13 bases respectively, with 23 bases between them. Germline values: CDR1 SEHNR, CDR2 FQNEAQ (reference sequence). The CDR3 runs 14 residues. The CDR3 loop reads CASSPRISTEGCTF. The CDR3 region has the DNA TGTGCCAGCAGCCCTCGCATATCGACAGAAGGTTGCACCTTC.

The gene calls are TRBV6-5 and TRBJ1-2; TRBD1 agrees at 8 bases. The CDR3 runs 14 residues. V shed 5 bases, J shed 3 bases, and the junction held 5 bases outside the gene matches. Germline lookup yields CDR1 MNHEY and CDR2 SVGAGI. CDR3 DNA: TGTGCCAGCAGTGAATACAGGGGGGACTATGGCTACACCTTC. Translation gives CASSEYRGDYGYTF.

This sequence joins TRBV7-9 and TRBJ2-1, with TRBD2 matching over 9 bases. With V trimmed by 1 base and J by 8 bases, 6 bases remained unmatched. In germline, CDR1 is SEHNR, CDR2 FQNEAQ (reference sequence). This CDR3 region has 15 residues. CDR3 residues: CASSLGSGGRDEQFF. CDR3 DNA sequence: TGTGCCAGCAGCTTAGGTAGCGGGGGTCGCGATGAGCAGTTCTTC.

The chain is built from TRBV7-2 and TRBJ1-5, with 7 bases that match TRBD1. Germline V gene data show CDR1 as SGHTA and CDR2 as FQGNSA. J was trimmed by 3 bases and V by 6 bases; bases with no gene match: 5. The CDR3 is made up of 14 amino acids. The CDR3 nucleotides are TGTGCCAGCAGTTCAACAGGGGTCAATCAGCCCCAGCATTTT. Encoded protein: CASSSTGVNQPQHF. Full variable domain (rest looked up from reference TRBV7-2 and TRBJ1-5): GAGVSQSPSNKVTEKGKDVELRCDPISGHTALYWYRQSLGQGLEFLIYFQGNSAPDKSGLPSDRFSAERTGGSVSTLTIQRTQQEDSAVYLCASSSTGVNQPQHFGDGTRLSIL.